This TCR beta chain was recovered during a study of cytomegalovirus exposure and HLA in healthy donors. Study outcomes and limitations: Productive rates of about 90% or about 30% were seen for most TCR beta V segments in an earlier analysis. Across donors, sequencing depth was assumed by presence/absence analyses to be roughly uniform.

Use of 60 Vbeta and 13 Jbeta primers characterized the PCR. Methods used by the authors: In a later analysis, the count reached 80 million or so unique TCR beta chains, with roughly 9.9 million shared. Measured with immunoSEQ multiplex PCR; TCRdb has only the in-frame clones, and not every one. From that table come the V and J calls and clone size; the DNA was used to work out D and trimming. Of a few hundred thousand clones listed, roughly 91% are singletons. A remark on this clone: What it binds is unknown.

The TCR comes from a girl aged 2-10 years in good health and CMV-seronegative. The material sequenced was PBMCs.

DNA for the CDR3: TGCGCCAGCAGTGAGTCGAGGGGACTAGCAGCAGATACGCAGTATTTT. Protein sequence: CASSESRGLAADTQYF. The chain recombines TRBV10-1 with TRBJ2-3; 9 bases are shared with TRBD2. The CDR3 spans 16 residues. CDR1 and CDR2 (germline): WNHNN, SYGVQD (reference sequence). V was pared by 0 bases and J by 4 bases, with 5 bases of the junction left unmatched.